The 30 T cell receptor beta chains below all came from one sample that was sequenced in a study of tumor and adjacent non-tumor tissue in lung cancer. Three rounds of nested PCR, following a modified ARM-PCR protocol, produced the TCRbeta library. TCRdb re-derived calls from the multiplex PCR reads in MiXCR, one entry per CDR3 protein. The table has fewer than 120,000 distinct CDR3 sequences, under 90% seen once. No cell sorting was done before RNA was extracted from the tissue. The sequencing sample was made of lung tumor tissue. These receptors all stem from a man between 65 and 85 years old with non-small cell lung cancer.

On this clonotype itself: The junction and the germline gene differ at one end; a read error may be behind it. The genes are TRBV29-1 and TRBJ1-1; 10 bases align to TRBD1. This CDR3 comprises 13 residues. Germline V CDR1 and CDR2: SQVTM, ANQGSEA. The CDR3 DNA is TGCAGGGCAAGACAGGGGGCGAGGTCTGAAGCTGTCTTT. It specifies CRARQGARSEAVF.

Regarding this clonotype: At one end the junction does not follow the germline gene, possibly because of a read error. The chain couples TRBV6-1 to TRBJ2-7; possible D gene TRBD2, 5 bases. The CDR3 length is 14 residues. Germline V lookup: CDR1 MNHNS, CDR2 SASEGT. Written as DNA, the CDR3 is TGTGCCAGCAGTGGAGCACGGGGAACAAGGGAGCAGTGCTTC. It encodes CASSGARGTREQCF.

CDR3 coding DNA: TGTGCCATCAGTGAGATAGGAACTAGCACAGATACGCAGTATTTT. Encoded protein: CAISEIGTSTDTQYF. V usage is TRBV10-3 and J usage is TRBJ2-3; no reliable D call. The CDR3 contains 15 residues. Trimming stripped 2 bases from V and 0 bases from J, with 9 bases between. CDR1 and CDR2 (germline): ENHRY, SYGVKD.

Worth noting for this clonotype: The junction does not match germline at one end; this may be a read error. The V call is TRBV29-1, the J call TRBJ2-5; possible D gene TRBD1, 6 bases. Per the germline V gene, CDR1 is SQVTM and CDR2 is ANQGSEA. The CDR3 contains 13 residues. The CDR3 DNA reads TGTAGCGTGACCGACAGGTTACGAGAGACCCAGTACTTC. Translation gives CSVTDRLRETQYF.

V gene TRBV28 combines with J gene TRBJ1-2; D not resolved. The CDR3 has 11 residues. The V gene's germline CDR1 is MDHEN and CDR2 SYDVKM. The CDR3 reads CTNSSWGGYTF. CDR3 DNA sequence: TGTACCAACAGCTCCTGGGGAGGCTACACCTTC.

A remark on this clonotype: An end of the junction does not agree with germline; a read error may underlie this. This sequence joins TRBV12-3 or TRBV12-4 and TRBJ1-4; tentatively, D is TRBD1 (5 bases). The CDR3 covers 15 residues. CDR3 in amino acids: CASSGSGLTNGKLFF. The CDR3 nucleotides read TGTGCCAGCAGCGGATCAGGGTTGACTAATGGAAAACTATTTTTT.

This chain links TRBV5-1 with TRBJ1-2; the D is unclear. The CDR3 runs to 13 residues. Trimming pared 6 bases from V and 9 bases from J, leaving 18 bases between. CDR1 is SGHRS and CDR2 is YFSETQ in the germline V gene. The CDR3 sequence: CASNLAIGESYTF. The CDR3 DNA follows: TGCGCCAGCAACTTAGCGATCGGAGAGAGCTACACCTTC.

This clonotype was observed at least ten times. One end of the junction does not line up with germline, which may come from a read error. V and J are TRBV10-1 and TRBJ2-7; D remains unclear. Per germline, CDR1 WNHNN and CDR2 SYGVQD (reference sequence). The length of the CDR3 is 12 residues. The CDR3 nucleotides are TGCGCCAGCAGAAACAGAGTCTACGAGCAGTGCTTC. This translates into CASRNRVYEQCF.

Note on this clonotype: At one end, the junction sequence differs from germline, possibly due to a read error. The V and J genes are TRBV11-3 and TRBJ2-1, with 13 bases that match TRBD2. Germline values: CDR1 SGHNT, CDR2 YENEEA. The CDR3 has 17 residues. DNA of the CDR3: TGTGCCAACAGCGTCCTAGGGACTAGCGGGGCCTACAATGAGCAGTTCTTC. This gives the protein CANSVLGTSGAYNEQFF.

Concerning this clonotype itself: Compared with germline, one end of the junction differs, possibly owing to a read error. J is TRBJ2-5 and V is TRBV28; no clear D gene. Germline CDR1 and CDR2: MDHEN and SYDVKM. This CDR3 is 16 amino acids long. In nucleotides, the CDR3 is TGTGCCAGCAGCAGAACCGGGTCCCCCAAGCAAGAGACCCACTACTTC. Amino acids: CASSRTGSPKQETHYF. The variable domain in full, with the rest retrieved from reference TRBV28 and TRBJ2-5, is DVKVTQSSRYLVKRTGEKVFLECVQDMDHENMFWYRQDPGLGLRLIYFSYDVKMKEKGDIPEGYSVSREKKERFSLILESASTNQTSMYLCASSRTGSPKQETHYFGPGTRLLVL.

Turning to this clonotype: The final CDR3 position lacks the conserved phenylalanine or tryptophan, pointing to a likely read error. The rearrangement links TRBV28 to TRBJ2-3; TRBD2 matches at 8 bases. With V trimmed by 6 bases and J by 1 base, 9 bases remained unmatched. The CDR3 has 16 amino acids. Germline V CDR1 and CDR2: MDHEN, SYDVKM. Here the CDR3 reads CASRRAKGLGTDTQYT. The DNA of the CDR3 is TGTGCCAGCAGGCGTGCGAAGGGACTAGGCACAGATACGCAGTATACT.

For this clonotype: The junction shows a germline mismatch at one end, possibly a read error. The genes are TRBV11-2 and TRBJ2-7, with a tentative D call TRBD2 (5 bases). Germline loops: CDR1 SGHAT, CDR2 FQNNGV. This CDR3 spans 14 amino acids. Here the CDR3 DNA reads TGTGCCAGCAACTTAAACCCCGGAGGACCCGAGCACTACTTC. Its translation is CASNLNPGGPEHYF.

This clonotype was recorded once. The chain is built from TRBV29-1 and TRBJ1-1, with a weak D call TRBD1 (5 bases). The CDR3 runs 12 residues. Per the germline V gene, CDR1 is SQVTM and CDR2 is ANQGSEA. Trimming took off 8 bases at V and 11 bases at J, with 21 bases between the two ends. For the CDR3, the DNA is TGCAGCCTCCTGGGGGTTGCGGGTTGGGCTTTCTTT. Translating gives CSLLGVAGWAFF.

This sequence joins TRBV12-3 or TRBV12-4 and TRBJ2-7; D call uncertain. This CDR3 spans 13 amino acids. The germline V and J ends were trimmed by 3 bases and 3 bases, with 9 bases remaining between them. CDR3 amino acids: CASSLGNIYEQYF. CDR3 nucleotides: TGTGCCAGCAGTTTGGGCAACATCTACGAGCAGTACTTC.

CDR3 protein: CASNQGTMNTEAFF. The CDR3 nucleotides are TGTGCCAGCAATCAGGGGACAATGAACACTGAAGCTTTCTTT. The chain carries TRBV11-1 and TRBJ1-1, with D perhaps matching TRBD1 (6 bases). The CDR3 is 14 residues long. In germline, CDR1 is SGHAT, CDR2 FQDESV (reference sequence). The V end was cut by 7 bases, the J end by 0 bases, with 12 bases between.

Only one count was recorded for this clonotype. One end of the junction fails to match germline, which may point to a read error. The chain uses TRBV12-3 or TRBV12-4 and TRBJ1-2, with a possible D match to TRBD1 (5 bases). The CDR3 extends over 16 amino acids. CDR3 bases: TGTGCCAGCAGTTTACAAAGAACAGGTTTGAACTATGGCTACATCTTC. Translated, it gives CASSLQRTGLNYGYIF.

Of note for this clonotype: The CDR3 does not end in the conserved phenylalanine or tryptophan, so this is likely a read error. Because the CDR3's place on the DNA is in doubt, the DNA is left out and the CDR3 is given as listed by TCRdb. The chain links TRBV6-5 to TRBJ2-1; TRBD2, the table's D call, was not compared with the DNA. CDR1 MNHEY and CDR2 SVGAGI come from the germline V gene. The CDR3 totals 15 residues, both ends included. The CDR3 here is CASSYLAGVSNEQLS.

Remarks on this clonotype: Because it lacks the conserved phenylalanine or tryptophan at the end, this CDR3 is likely a read error. Because the CDR3's place on the DNA is in doubt, the DNA is left out and the CDR3 is given as listed by TCRdb. The rearrangement uses TRBV10-2 and TRBJ2-5; the D call in the table, TRBD2, was not verified against the DNA. Germline V gives CDR1 WSHSY, CDR2 SAAADI. The CDR3 spans 16 residues, counting both ends. The CDR3 is CATQGGATRGGVTHYI.

With regard to this clonotype: A read error is likely, as this CDR3 ends without the conserved phenylalanine or tryptophan. The chain recombines TRBV5-1 with TRBJ2-3; 8 nucleotides agree with TRBD2. The CDR3 sequence is 14 residues long. Germline assignment: CDR1 SGHRS and CDR2 YFSETQ. CDR3 loop: CASSPAGVSDTQYL. CDR3 nucleotides: TGCGCCAGCAGCCCAGCGGGGGTTTCAGATACACAGTATTTG.

On this clonotype itself: An end of the junction does not agree with germline; a read error may underlie this. V and J are TRBV12-5 and TRBJ1-5, with D possibly matching TRBD1 (5 bases). With the DNA end fitting TRBJ2-3 better, the J assignment may be wrong. Germline CDR1 reads LGHNT; CDR2 reads FRNRAP. The CDR3 totals 15 residues. The CDR3 DNA is TGTGTTAGTGGTTTGCCAGGGCCTTACAATCGGCCCCAGTATTTT. Translation gives CVSGLPGPYNRPQYF.

The V call is TRBV29-1, the J call TRBJ1-2; no firm D call. The CDR3 covers 13 residues. In germline, CDR1 is SQVTM, CDR2 ANQGSEA. V shed 8 bases and J shed 4 bases, with 17 bases lying between them. The CDR3 loop reads CSLLQAGAYGYTF. In nucleotides, the CDR3 is TGCAGCCTTCTCCAGGCAGGAGCCTATGGCTACACCTTC.

This clonotype has a single count. It may be a read error: a sequence one base away is much more abundant. The chain joins TRBV30 to TRBJ2-5; 9 nucleotides agree with TRBD2. Germline CDR1 reads GTSNPN; CDR2 reads SVGIG (reference sequence). After removal of 0 bases from V and 3 bases from J, the junction contained 5 bases not matched to a gene. This CDR3 is built from 15 residues. CDR3 residues: CAWSVKRLAEETQYF. Here the CDR3 DNA reads TGTGCCTGGAGTGTAAAGAGACTAGCGGAAGAGACCCAGTACTTC.

Concerning this clonotype: One end of the junction varies from germline; a read error may be responsible. The chain employs TRBV29-1 and TRBJ2-1, with D uncertain. Germline CDR1 SQVTM, CDR2 ANQGSEA. The CDR3 contains 12 residues. CDR3 sequence: CKVIGLYNEPFF. As DNA, the CDR3 is TGCAAAGTAATCGGGCTTTACAATGAGCCGTTCTTC.

The rearrangement uses TRBV11-2 and TRBJ2-7, with a weak D call TRBD2 (5 bases). The CDR3 is 15 residues long. The V gene's germline CDR1 is SGHAT and CDR2 FQNNGV. Here the CDR3 reads CASGFAFMSSYEQYF. The CDR3 DNA is TGTGCAAGCGGCTTTGCCTTTATGTCCTCCTACGAGCAGTACTTC.

Comment on this clonotype: It is likely a read error, because the conserved phenylalanine at the end of the CDR3 is missing. The V call is TRBV2, the J call TRBJ2-5, with a possible D match to TRBD2 (8 bases). This CDR3 comprises 17 residues. Germline loops: CDR1 SNHLY, CDR2 FYNNEI. The V gene lost 7 bases and the J gene lost 1 base, with 22 bases spanning the gap. The DNA for the CDR3 is TGTGCCAGCATGGCCTTAGGGGGCGGGAGGCCCCAAGAGACCCAGTACTTA. It yields the protein CASMALGGGRPQETQYL.

This chain joins TRBV20-1 and TRBJ2-1, with D perhaps TRBD1 (5 bases). The germline CDR1 and CDR2 sequences are DFQATT and SNEGSKA (reference sequence). The CDR3 has 17 residues. V dropped 3 bases and J dropped 2 bases, with 20 bases sitting between them. Here the CDR3 DNA reads TGCAGTGCTAGGGATCCCTCCGGTAGCAGGGCCTACAATGAGCAGTTCTTC. Translation gives CSARDPSGSRAYNEQFF.

Details on this clonotype: One end of the junction varies from germline; a read error may be responsible. This sequence joins TRBV11-2 and TRBJ1-1; no clear D. Looked up from germline, CDR1 is SGHAT and CDR2 is FQNNGV. The CDR3 runs 14 residues. This chain's CDR3 is CASSIHRVLTEAFF. The DNA of the CDR3 is TGCGCCAGCAGCATACATAGGGTTTTGACTGAAGCTTTCTTT.

For this clonotype: An end of the junction does not agree with germline; a read error may underlie this. The rearrangement uses TRBV29-1 and TRBJ1-4; no clear D. This CDR3 region has 13 residues. Germline V CDR1 and CDR2: SQVTM, ANQGSEA. CDR3 region: CSVEDVTNEKLSF. The DNA of the CDR3 is TGCAGCGTTGAAGACGTCACTAATGAAAAACTGTCTTTT. Together with reference TRBV29-1 and TRBJ1-4, the CDR3 gives the full variable domain: SAVISQKPSRDICQRGTSLTIQCQVDSQVTMMFWYRQQPGQSLTLIATANQGSEATYESGFVIDKFPISRPNLTFSTLTVSNMSPEDSSIYLCSVEDVTNEKLSFGSGTQLSVL.

A word on this clonotype: Relative to the germline gene, one junction end is altered; a read error may explain this. The V gene is TRBV4-3, the J gene TRBJ2-1; TRBD2 agrees at 8 bases. Germline CDR1 reads LGHNA; CDR2 reads YSLEER. The CDR3 totals 17 residues. The CDR3: CAGTQDPAGAEYNEHFF. The DNA of the CDR3 is TGCGCCGGCACCCAAGACCCAGCGGGAGCTGAATACAATGAGCACTTCTTC.

The chain recombines TRBV14 with TRBJ2-3; D remains ambiguous. The V gene's germline CDR1 is SGHDN and CDR2 FVKESK. V lost 6 bases and J 10 bases, leaving 11 bases between the germline ends. There are 11 residues in the CDR3. CDR3 sequence reads: CASSQRTSQYF. CDR3 in DNA: TGTGCCAGCAGTCAACGTACCTCGCAGTATTTT.